The 8 T cell receptor beta chains below all came from one sample that was sequenced in a study of blood T cell repertoires in COVID-19. Method: immunoSEQ multiplex PCR; TCRdb's copy keeps in-frame clones and lacks some. The sample includes around 130,000 clones, 75% to 80% of them seen just once. The sequencing input was peripheral blood. These receptors came from a human donor in a cohort sampled during active COVID-19.

Here the CDR3 reads CASKSTANSYEQYF. The CDR3 DNA reads TGTGCCAGCAAGTCGACAGCAAACTCCTACGAGCAGTACTTC. The chain carries TRBV6-5 and TRBJ2-7; D might be TRBD1 (5 bases). Between the trimmed V and J ends, which lost 7 bases and 0 bases, there was a span of 13 bases. Germline V gene sequence: CDR1 MNHEY, CDR2 SVGAGI. The CDR3 length is 14 residues.

The chain employs TRBV28 and TRBJ2-7, with D possibly matching TRBD1 (6 bases). The CDR3 covers 16 residues. Trimming took off 6 bases at V and 1 base at J, with 19 bases between the two ends. From germline, CDR1 is MDHEN and CDR2 SYDVKM. CDR3 sequence reads: CASRGRRGPRSYEQYF. Here the CDR3 DNA reads TGTGCCAGCAGGGGCCGCAGGGGCCCTAGGTCCTACGAGCAGTACTTC.

To note about this clone: This same CDR3 is encoded by further DNA sequences in the sample. This chain connects TRBV19 to TRBJ2-1; a possible D gene is TRBD1 (6 bases). CDR3 length: 13 residues. The V end lost 2 bases, the J end lost 8 bases, and 10 bases lay between the germline ends. Per the germline V gene, CDR1 is LNHDA and CDR2 is SQIVND (reference sequence). In DNA form, the CDR3 reads TGTGCCAGTAGTATATCCCCAGGGGATGAGCAGTTCTTC. Encoded protein: CASSISPGDEQFF.

The rearrangement links TRBV10-2 to TRBJ2-1; maybe TRBD1 (5 bases). CDR3 size: 15 residues. Germline CDR1 WSHSY, CDR2 SAAADI. The V and J ends lost 5 bases and 6 bases respectively, with 17 bases between them. The CDR3 loop is CASSFFPDNLNEQFF. The CDR3 coding sequence is TGCGCCAGCAGTTTTTTTCCGGACAATCTCAATGAGCAGTTCTTC.

The rearrangement links TRBV15 to TRBJ1-2; D call uncertain. Trimming cost V 1 base and J 4 bases, with 10 bases left between them. Germline CDR1 and CDR2: LNHNV and YYDKDF (reference sequence). The CDR3 is 14 residues long. The chain's CDR3 is CATSRVGGSYGYTF. The CDR3, as DNA: TGTGCCACCAGCAGAGTTGGAGGGAGCTATGGCTACACCTTC.

The chain links TRBV6-1 to TRBJ1-1; 7 bases align to TRBD1. CDR1 is MNHNS and CDR2 is SASEGT in the germline V gene. The length of the CDR3 is 14 residues. With 0 bases clipped from V and 5 bases from J, the junction kept 3 bases outside the gene matches. Here the CDR3 reads CASSEASGGTEAFF. Here the CDR3 DNA reads TGTGCCAGCAGTGAAGCGTCAGGGGGTACTGAAGCTTTCTTT.

The V and J genes are TRBV7-8 and TRBJ1-3; 9 nucleotides align to TRBD1. With V trimmed by 5 bases and J by 7 bases, 9 bases remained unmatched. Germline-derived CDR1 and CDR2 are SGHVS and FQNEAQ. This CDR3 is 15 amino acids long. CDR3 loop: CASSPVDRGRNTIYF. CDR3 nucleotide sequence: TGTGCCAGCAGCCCAGTGGACAGGGGAAGGAACACCATATATTTT.

V is TRBV7-9 and J is TRBJ2-7; 9 nucleotides line up with TRBD1. Germline CDR1 is SEHNR and CDR2 is FQNEAQ (reference sequence). This CDR3 has 16 residues. Germline trimming cut 5 bases from V and 5 bases from J; bases unmatched to any gene: 13. CDR3 in amino acids: CASSPIPGQGSNEQYF. The DNA of the CDR3 is TGTGCCAGCAGCCCAATCCCGGGACAGGGTTCCAACGAGCAGTACTTC.